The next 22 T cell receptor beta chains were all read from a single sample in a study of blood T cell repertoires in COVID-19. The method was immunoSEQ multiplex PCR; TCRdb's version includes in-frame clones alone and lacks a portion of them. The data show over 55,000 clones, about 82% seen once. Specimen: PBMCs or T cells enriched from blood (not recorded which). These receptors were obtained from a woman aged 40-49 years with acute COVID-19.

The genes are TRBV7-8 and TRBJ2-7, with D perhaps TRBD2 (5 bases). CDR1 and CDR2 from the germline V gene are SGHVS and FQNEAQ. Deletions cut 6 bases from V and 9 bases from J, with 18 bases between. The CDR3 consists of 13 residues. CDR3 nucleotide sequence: TGTGCCAGCAGTGTCCCGGGAAGAGTCGTGCAGTACGTC. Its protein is CASSVPGRVVQYV.

CDR3 bases: TGTGCCAGCAGCTTCTCCACTGACAGACGCTACGAGCAGTACTTC. It translates to CASSFSTDRRYEQYF. The chain carries TRBV7-6 and TRBJ2-7; TRBD1 is a possible D gene (5 bases). Trimming removed 3 bases at V and 3 bases at J, with 15 bases between. Per the germline V gene, CDR1 is SGHVS and CDR2 is FNYEAQ. The length of the CDR3 is 15 residues.

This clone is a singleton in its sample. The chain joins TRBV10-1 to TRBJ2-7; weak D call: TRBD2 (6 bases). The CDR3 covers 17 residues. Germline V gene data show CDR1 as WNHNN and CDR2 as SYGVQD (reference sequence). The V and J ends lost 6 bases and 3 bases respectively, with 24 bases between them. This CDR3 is CASSLGSEAGALYEQYF. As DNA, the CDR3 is TGCGCCAGCAGCCTTGGGTCTGAAGCGGGTGCTCTCTACGAGCAGTACTTC.

As DNA, the CDR3 is TGTGCCAGCAGCCCGAGGACAGGGGGCTACAATGAGCAGTTCTTC. Translated, it gives CASSPRTGGYNEQFF. The chain carries TRBV5-8 and TRBJ2-1; 10 bases are shared with TRBD1. J gave up 3 bases and V 4 bases, and 4 bases lay outside the gene matches. In germline, CDR1 is SGHTS, CDR2 YDEGEE. This CDR3 region has 15 residues. Full variable domain (missing parts from reference TRBV5-8 and TRBJ2-1): EAGVTQSPTHLIKTRGQQATLRCSPISGHTSVYWYQQALGLGLQFLLWYDEGEERNRGNFPPRFSGRQFPNYSSELNVNALELEDSALYLCASSPRTGGYNEQFFGPGTRLTVL.

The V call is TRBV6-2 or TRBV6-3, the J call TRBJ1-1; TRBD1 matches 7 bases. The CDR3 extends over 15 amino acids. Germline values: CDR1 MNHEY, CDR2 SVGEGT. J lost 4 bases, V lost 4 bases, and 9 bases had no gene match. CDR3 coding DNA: TGTGCCAGCAGTTCACGCGACAGGGTTGGCACTGAAGCTTTCTTT. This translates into CASSSRDRVGTEAFF.

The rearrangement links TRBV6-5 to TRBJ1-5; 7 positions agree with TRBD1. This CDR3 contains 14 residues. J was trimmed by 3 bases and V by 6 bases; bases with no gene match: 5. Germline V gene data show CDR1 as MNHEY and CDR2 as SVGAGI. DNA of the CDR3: TGTGCCAGCAGGCACAGGGGAACCAATCAGCCCCAGCATTTT. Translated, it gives CASRHRGTNQPQHF.

The CDR3: CASSYSTSGLSEQYF. CDR3 nucleotides: TGTGCCAGCAGTTACTCGACGAGCGGACTTAGCGAGCAGTACTTC. This rearrangement joins TRBV6-2 or TRBV6-3 to TRBJ2-7; weak D call: TRBD2 (5 bases). CDR1 MNHEY and CDR2 SVGEGT come from the germline V gene. Trimming left V 0 bases short and J 6 bases short, with 15 bases between. CDR3 size: 15 residues.

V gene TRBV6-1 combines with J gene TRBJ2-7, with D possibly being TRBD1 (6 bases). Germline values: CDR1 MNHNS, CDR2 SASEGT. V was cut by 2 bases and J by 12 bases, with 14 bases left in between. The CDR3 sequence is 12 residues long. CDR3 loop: CASSEWGRVLYV. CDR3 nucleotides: TGTGCCAGCAGTGAATGGGGGCGGGTGCTGTACGTC.

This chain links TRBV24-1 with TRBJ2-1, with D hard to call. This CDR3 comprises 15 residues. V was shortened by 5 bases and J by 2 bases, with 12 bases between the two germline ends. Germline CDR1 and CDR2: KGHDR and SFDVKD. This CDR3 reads CATSGATTAYNEQFF. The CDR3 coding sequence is TGTGCCACCAGTGGGGCGACCACCGCCTACAATGAGCAGTTCTTC.

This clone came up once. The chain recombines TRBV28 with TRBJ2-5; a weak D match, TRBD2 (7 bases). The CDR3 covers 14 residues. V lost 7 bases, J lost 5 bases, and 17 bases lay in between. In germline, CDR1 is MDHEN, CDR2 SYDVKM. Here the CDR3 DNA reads TGTGCCAGCACCAATGGGGGGGGCCGGGAGACCCAGTACTTC. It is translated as CASTNGGGRETQYF.

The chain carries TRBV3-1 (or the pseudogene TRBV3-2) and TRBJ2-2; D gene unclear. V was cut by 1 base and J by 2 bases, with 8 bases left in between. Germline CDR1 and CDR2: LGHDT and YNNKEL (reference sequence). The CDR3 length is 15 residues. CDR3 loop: CASSQASTNTGELFF. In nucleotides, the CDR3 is TGTGCCAGCAGCCAAGCGTCAACTAACACCGGGGAGCTGTTTTTT.

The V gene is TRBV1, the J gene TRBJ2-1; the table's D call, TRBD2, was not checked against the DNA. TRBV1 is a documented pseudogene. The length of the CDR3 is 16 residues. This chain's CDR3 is CTSNPLRGGGLNEQFF. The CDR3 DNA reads TGCACCAGCAATCCTCTGCGCGGGGGGGGTCTGAATGAGCAGTTCTTC.

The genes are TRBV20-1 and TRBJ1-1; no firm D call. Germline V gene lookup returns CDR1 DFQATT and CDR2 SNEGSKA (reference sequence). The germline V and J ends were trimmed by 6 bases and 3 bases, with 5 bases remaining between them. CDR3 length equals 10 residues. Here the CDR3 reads CSALYTEAFF. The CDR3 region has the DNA TGCAGTGCCCTGTACACTGAAGCTTTCTTT.

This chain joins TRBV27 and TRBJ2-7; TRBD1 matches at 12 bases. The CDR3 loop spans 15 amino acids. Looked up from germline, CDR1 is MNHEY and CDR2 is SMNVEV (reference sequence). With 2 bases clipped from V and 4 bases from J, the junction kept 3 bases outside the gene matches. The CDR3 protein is CASSLLGQGAYEQYF. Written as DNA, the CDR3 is TGTGCCAGCAGTTTACTGGGACAGGGGGCTTACGAGCAGTACTTC.

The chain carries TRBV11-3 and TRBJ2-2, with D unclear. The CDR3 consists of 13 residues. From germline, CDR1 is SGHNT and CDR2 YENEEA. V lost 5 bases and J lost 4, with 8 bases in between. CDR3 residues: CASSPRLTGELFF. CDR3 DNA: TGTGCCAGCAGCCCGCGGCTCACCGGGGAGCTGTTTTTT.

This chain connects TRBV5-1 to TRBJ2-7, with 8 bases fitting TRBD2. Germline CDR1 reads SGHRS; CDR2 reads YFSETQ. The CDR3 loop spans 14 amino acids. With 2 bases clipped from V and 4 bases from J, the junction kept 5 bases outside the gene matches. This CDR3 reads CASSFTSGPYEQYF. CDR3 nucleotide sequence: TGCGCCAGCAGCTTCACTAGCGGACCATACGAGCAGTACTTC.

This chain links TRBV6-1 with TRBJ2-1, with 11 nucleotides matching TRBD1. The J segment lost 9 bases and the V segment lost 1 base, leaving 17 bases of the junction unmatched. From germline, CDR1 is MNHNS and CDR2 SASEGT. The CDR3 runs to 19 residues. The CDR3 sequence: CASSEGTGGGGSHRSEQFF. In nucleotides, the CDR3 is TGTGCCAGCAGTGAAGGGACAGGGGGCGGGGGATCCCACCGGAGTGAGCAGTTCTTC.

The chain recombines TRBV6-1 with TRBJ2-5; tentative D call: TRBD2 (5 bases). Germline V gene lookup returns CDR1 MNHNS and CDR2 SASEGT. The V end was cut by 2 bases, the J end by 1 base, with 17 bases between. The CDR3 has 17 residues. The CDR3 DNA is TGTGCCAGCAGTGAATGGGAACTACTAGTGGCCCAAGAGACCCAGTACTTC. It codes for CASSEWELLVAQETQYF.

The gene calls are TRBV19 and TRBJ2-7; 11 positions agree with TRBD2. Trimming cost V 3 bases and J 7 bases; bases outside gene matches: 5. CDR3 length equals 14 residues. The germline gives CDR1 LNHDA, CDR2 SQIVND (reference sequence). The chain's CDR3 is CASSIPSGRSEQYF. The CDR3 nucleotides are TGTGCCAGTAGTATTCCTAGCGGGAGGAGTGAGCAGTACTTC. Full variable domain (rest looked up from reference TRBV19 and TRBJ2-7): DGGITQSPKYLFRKEGQNVTLSCEQNLNHDAMYWYRQDPGQGLRLIYYSQIVNDFQKGDIAEGYSVSREKKESFPLTVTSAQKNPTAFYLCASSIPSGRSEQYFGPGTRLTVT.

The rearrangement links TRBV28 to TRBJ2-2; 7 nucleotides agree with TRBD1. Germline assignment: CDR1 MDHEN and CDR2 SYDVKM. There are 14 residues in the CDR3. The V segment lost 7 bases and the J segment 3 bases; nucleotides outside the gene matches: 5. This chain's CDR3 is CASTGTVYTGELFF. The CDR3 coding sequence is TGTGCCAGCACCGGGACAGTCTACACCGGGGAGCTGTTTTTT.

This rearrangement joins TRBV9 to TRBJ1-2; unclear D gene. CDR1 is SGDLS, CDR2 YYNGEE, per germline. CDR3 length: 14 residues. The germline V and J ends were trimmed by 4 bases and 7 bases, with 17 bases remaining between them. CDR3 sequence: CASSTRGGRSGYTF. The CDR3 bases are TGTGCCAGCAGCACGAGAGGAGGCCGCTCTGGCTACACCTTC.

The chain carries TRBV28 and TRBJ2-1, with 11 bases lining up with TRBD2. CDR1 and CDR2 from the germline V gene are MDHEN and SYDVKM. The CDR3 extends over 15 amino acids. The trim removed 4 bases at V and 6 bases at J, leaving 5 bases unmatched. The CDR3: CASSSTSGRVNEQFF. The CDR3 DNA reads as TGTGCCAGCAGTTCCACTAGCGGGAGAGTCAATGAGCAGTTCTTC.